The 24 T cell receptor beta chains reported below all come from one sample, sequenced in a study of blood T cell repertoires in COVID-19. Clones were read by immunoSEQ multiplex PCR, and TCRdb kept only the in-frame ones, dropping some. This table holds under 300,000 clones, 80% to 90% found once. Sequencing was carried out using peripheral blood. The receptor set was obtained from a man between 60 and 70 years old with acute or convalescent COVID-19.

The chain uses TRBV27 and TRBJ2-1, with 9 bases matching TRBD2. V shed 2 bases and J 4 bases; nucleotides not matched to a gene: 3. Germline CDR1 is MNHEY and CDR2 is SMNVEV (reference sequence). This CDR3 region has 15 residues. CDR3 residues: CASSLMAGGYNEQFF. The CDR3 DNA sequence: TGTGCCAGCAGTTTAATGGCGGGAGGGTACAATGAGCAGTTCTTC.

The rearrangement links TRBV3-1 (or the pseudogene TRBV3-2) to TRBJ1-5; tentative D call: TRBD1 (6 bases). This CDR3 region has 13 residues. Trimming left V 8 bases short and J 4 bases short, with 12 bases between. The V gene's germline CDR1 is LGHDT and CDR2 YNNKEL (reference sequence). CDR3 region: CASAEGGNQPQHF. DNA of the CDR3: TGTGCCAGCGCAGAGGGGGGGAATCAGCCCCAGCATTTT.

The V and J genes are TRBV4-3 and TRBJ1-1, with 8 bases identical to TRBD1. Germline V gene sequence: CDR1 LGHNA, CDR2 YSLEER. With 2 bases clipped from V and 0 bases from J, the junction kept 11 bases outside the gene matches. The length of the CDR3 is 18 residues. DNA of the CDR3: TGCGCCAGCAGCCAACCTTCCGGGACAGGTCAAATGAACACTGAAGCTTTCTTT. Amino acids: CASSQPSGTGQMNTEAFF.

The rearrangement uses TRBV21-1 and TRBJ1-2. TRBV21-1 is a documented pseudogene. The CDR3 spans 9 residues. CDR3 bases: TGTGCCAGCAGCAAAGCCTCGGCCTTC. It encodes CASSKASAF.

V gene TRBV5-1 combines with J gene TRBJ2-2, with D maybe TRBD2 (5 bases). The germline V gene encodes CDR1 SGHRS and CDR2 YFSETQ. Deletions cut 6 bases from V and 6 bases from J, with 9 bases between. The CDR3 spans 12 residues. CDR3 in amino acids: CASMQRAGELFF. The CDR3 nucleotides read TGCGCCAGCATGCAGAGGGCCGGGGAGCTGTTTTTT.

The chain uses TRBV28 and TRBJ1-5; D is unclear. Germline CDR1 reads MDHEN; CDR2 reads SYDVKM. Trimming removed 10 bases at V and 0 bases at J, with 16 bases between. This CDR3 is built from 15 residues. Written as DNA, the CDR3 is TGTGCCACTCCCGACTCACCCTTTAGCAATCAGCCCCAGCATTTT. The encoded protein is CATPDSPFSNQPQHF. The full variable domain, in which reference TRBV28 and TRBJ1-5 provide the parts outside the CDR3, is DVKVTQSSRYLVKRTGEKVFLECVQDMDHENMFWYRQDPGLGLRLIYFSYDVKMKEKGDIPEGYSVSREKKERFSLILESASTNQTSMYLCATPDSPFSNQPQHFGDGTRLSIL.

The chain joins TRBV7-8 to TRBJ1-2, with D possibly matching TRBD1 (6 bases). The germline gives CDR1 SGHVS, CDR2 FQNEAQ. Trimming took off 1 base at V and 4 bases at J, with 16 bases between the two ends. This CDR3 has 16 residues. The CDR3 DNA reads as TGTGCCAGCAGCTTAGATGGGGGCGGACGAGGCTATGGCTACACCTTC. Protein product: CASSLDGGGRGYGYTF.

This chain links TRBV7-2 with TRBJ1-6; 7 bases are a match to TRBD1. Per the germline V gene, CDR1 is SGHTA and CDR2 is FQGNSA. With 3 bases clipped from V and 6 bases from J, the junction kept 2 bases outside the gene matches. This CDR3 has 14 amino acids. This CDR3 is CASSLGQTNSPLHF. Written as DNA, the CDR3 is TGTGCCAGCAGCTTGGGACAGACTAATTCACCCCTCCACTTT.

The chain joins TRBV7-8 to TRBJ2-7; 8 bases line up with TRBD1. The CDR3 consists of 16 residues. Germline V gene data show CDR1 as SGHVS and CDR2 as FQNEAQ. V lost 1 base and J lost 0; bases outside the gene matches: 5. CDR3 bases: TGTGCCAGCAGCTTAGGGACAGGGTTGAGCTCCTACGAGCAGTACTTC. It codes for CASSLGTGLSSYEQYF. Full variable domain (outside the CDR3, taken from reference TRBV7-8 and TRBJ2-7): GAGVSQSPRYKVAKRGQDVALRCDPISGHVSLFWYQQALGQGPEFLTYFQNEAQLDKSGLPSDRFFAERPEGSVSTLKIQRTQQEDSAVYLCASSLGTGLSSYEQYFGPGTRLTVT.

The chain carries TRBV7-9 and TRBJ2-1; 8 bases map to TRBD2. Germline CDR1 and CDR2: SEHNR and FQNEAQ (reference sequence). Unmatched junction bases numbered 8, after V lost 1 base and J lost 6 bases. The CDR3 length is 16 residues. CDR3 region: CASSLGGGRRLNEQFF. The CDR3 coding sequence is TGTGCCAGCAGCTTAGGCGGCGGGAGGAGGCTCAATGAGCAGTTCTTC.

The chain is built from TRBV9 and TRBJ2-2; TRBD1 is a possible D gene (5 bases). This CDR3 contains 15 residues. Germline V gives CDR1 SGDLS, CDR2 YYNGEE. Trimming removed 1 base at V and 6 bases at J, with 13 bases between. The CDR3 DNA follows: TGTGCCAGCAGCGTAAGTGCAGGGATGGCCGGGGAGCTGTTTTTT. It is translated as CASSVSAGMAGELFF.

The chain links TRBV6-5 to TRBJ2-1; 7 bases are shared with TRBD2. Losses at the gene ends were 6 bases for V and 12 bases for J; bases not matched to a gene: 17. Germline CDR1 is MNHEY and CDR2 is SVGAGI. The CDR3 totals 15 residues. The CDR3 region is CASSITSVPRVLQFF. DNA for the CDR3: TGTGCCAGCAGCATAACTAGCGTTCCGAGGGTGTTGCAGTTCTTC.

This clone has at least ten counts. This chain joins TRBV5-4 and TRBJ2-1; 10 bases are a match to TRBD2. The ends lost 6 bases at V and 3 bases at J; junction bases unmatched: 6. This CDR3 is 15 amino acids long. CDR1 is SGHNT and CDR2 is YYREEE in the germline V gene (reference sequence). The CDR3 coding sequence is TGTGCCAGCACCCTAGCGGGAGCTTACTACAATGAGCAGTTCTTC. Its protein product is CASTLAGAYYNEQFF.

This chain's CDR3 is CASSFSQGGKPQHF. CDR3 sequence (DNA): TGTGCCAGCAGCTTTTCACAGGGAGGGAAGCCCCAGCATTTT. This chain joins TRBV7-2 and TRBJ1-5; D is perhaps TRBD1 (6 bases). Germline-derived CDR1 and CDR2 are SGHTA and FQGNSA. V was shortened by 3 bases and J by 8 bases, with 14 bases between the two germline ends. The CDR3 length is 14 residues.

The CDR3 region has the DNA TGTGCCACCAGTGATTTTGAAGGGGGAAATAGTGGCTACACCTTC. It translates to CATSDFEGGNSGYTF. The chain joins TRBV24-1 to TRBJ1-2; D is possibly TRBD1 (6 bases). The CDR3 contains 15 residues. With 1 base removed from V and 7 bases from J, the gap between germline ends came to 15 bases. CDR1 is KGHDR and CDR2 is SFDVKD in the germline V gene.

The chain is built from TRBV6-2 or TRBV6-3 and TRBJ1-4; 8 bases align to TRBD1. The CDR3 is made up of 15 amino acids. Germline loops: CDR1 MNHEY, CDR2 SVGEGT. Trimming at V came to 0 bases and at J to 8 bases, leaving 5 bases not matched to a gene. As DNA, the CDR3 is TGTGCCAGCAGTTACTCGACAGGGGAGGGCGAAAAACTGTTTTTT. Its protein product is CASSYSTGEGEKLFF.

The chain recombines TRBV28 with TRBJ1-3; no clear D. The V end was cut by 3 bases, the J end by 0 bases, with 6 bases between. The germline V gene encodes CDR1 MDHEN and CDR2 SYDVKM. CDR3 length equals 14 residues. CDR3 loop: CASSFVNSGNTIYF. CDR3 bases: TGTGCCAGCAGTTTTGTTAACTCTGGAAACACCATATATTTT.

The CDR3 bases are TGTGCCAGCAGCCAAGCCTCCACCAGGGGCACTGAAGCTTTCTTT. It is translated as CASSQASTRGTEAFF. The chain carries TRBV3-1 (or the pseudogene TRBV3-2) and TRBJ1-1; D possibly corresponds to TRBD1 (6 bases). With 1 base removed from V and 4 bases from J, the gap between germline ends came to 13 bases. The germline gives CDR1 LGHDT, CDR2 YNNKEL (reference sequence). The CDR3 sequence is 15 residues long.

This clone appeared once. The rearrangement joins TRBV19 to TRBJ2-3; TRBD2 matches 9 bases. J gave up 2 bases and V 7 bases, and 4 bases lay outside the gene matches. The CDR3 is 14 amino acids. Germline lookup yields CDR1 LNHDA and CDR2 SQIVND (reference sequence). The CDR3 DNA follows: TGTGCCAGTAAGCTAGCGGGGCACACAGATACGCAGTATTTT. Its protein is CASKLAGHTDTQYF.

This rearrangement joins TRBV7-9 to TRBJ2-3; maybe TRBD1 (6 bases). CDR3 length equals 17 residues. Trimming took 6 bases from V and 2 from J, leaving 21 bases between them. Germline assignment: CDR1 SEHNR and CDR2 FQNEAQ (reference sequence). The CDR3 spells CASRRIRGQIATDTQYF. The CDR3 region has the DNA TGTGCCAGCAGGAGAATCAGGGGCCAAATAGCCACAGATACGCAGTATTTT.

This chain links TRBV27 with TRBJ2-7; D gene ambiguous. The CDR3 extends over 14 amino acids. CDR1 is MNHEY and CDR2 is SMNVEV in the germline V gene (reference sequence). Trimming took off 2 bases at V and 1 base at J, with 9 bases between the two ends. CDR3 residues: CASSLGLRSYEQYF. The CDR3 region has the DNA TGTGCCAGCAGTTTAGGTCTACGTTCCTACGAGCAGTACTTC.

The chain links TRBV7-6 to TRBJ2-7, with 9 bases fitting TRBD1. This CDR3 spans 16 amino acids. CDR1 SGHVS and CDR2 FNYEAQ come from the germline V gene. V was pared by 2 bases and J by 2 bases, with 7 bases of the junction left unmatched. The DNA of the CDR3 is TGTGCCAGCAGCTTATTTAGGGGACAGGGCGCCTACGAGCAGTACTTC. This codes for CASSLFRGQGAYEQYF.

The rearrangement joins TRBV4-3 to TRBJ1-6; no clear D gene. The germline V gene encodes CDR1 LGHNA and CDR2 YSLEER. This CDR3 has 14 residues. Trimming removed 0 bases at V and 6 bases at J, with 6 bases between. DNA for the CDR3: TGCGCCAGCAGCCAAGAGAACGGTAATTCACCCCTCCACTTT. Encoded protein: CASSQENGNSPLHF.

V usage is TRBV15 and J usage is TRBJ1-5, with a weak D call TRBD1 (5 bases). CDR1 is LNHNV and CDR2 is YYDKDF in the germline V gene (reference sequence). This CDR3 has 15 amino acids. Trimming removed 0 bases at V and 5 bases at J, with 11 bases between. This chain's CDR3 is CATSRDVATDQPQHF. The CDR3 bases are TGTGCCACCAGCAGAGACGTCGCGACAGATCAGCCCCAGCATTTT.